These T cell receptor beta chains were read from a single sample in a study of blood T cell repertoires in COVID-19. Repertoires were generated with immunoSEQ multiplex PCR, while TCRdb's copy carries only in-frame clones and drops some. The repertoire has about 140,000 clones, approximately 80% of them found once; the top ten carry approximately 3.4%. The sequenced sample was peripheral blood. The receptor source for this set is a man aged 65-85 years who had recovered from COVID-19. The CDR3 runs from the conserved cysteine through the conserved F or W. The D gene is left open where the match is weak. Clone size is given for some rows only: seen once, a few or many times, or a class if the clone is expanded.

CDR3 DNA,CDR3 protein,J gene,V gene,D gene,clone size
TGTGCCAGCAGCGAGGGCCGGACAGGGGAAGCTTTCTTT,CASSEGRTGEAFF,TRBJ1-1,TRBV2,TRBD1,once
TGTGCCAGTAGTTCCGAGGGCTCAGGGGCCAACGTCCTGACTTTC,CASSSEGSGANVLTF,TRBJ2-6,TRBV19,-,once
TGTGCCAGCAGCCAAAGGGCAGGGAATTCACCCCTCCACTTT,CASSQRAGNSPLHF,TRBJ1-6,TRBV3-1/TRBV3-2,-,-
TGTGCCAGCAGGGTCGGGACTAGCCTCTACGAGCAGTACTTC,CASRVGTSLYEQYF,TRBJ2-7,TRBV6-5,TRBD2,-
TGTGCCAGCAGTTCCCAAGCGAAACTACAGTACTTC,CASSSQAKLQYF,TRBJ2-7,TRBV6-5,-,few
TGTGCCAGCAGTTTAGACATCTATGGCTACACCTTC,CASSLDIYGYTF,TRBJ1-2,TRBV12-3/TRBV12-4,-,-
TGTGCCAGCAGCGACGGGGTGATGAACACTGAAGCTTTCTTT,CASSDGVMNTEAFF,TRBJ1-1,TRBV5-4,-,-
TGTGCCAGCAGCGCGGGACAGGGAGAGGTAGAGACCCAGTACTTC,CASSAGQGEVETQYF,TRBJ2-5,TRBV7-9,TRBD1,-
TGTGCCACCAGCCCGCTAGGAGGTCAGCCCCAGCATTTT,CATSPLGGQPQHF,TRBJ1-5,TRBV15,-,-
TGTGCCAGCAGTTTCGGCCGGAGACAGGGAGGTTCAGATACGCAGTATTTT,CASSFGRRQGGSDTQYF,TRBJ2-3,TRBV27,-,-
TGTGCCAGCAGCCACGGACCCCGGGACAGAAATTCACCCCTCCACTTT,CASSHGPRDRNSPLHF,TRBJ1-6,TRBV3-1/TRBV3-2,TRBD1,-
TGCGCCAGCAGCTTGCCCGGGAACTATGGCTACACCTTC,CASSLPGNYGYTF,TRBJ1-2,TRBV5-1,-,-
TGTGCCAGCAGCCCAACACCCAGGGTCAGGGGTGGGGAGACCCAGTACTTC,CASSPTPRVRGGETQYF,TRBJ2-5,TRBV7-9,-,-
TGTGCCAGCAGCGCCGAGGGGGCCCTTTACACCGGGGAGCTGTTTTTT,CASSAEGALYTGELFF,TRBJ2-2,TRBV9,TRBD1,-
TGTGCCAGCGGTGGGCAGGGGGACCAGCCCCAGCATTTT,CASGGQGDQPQHF,TRBJ1-5,TRBV7-8,TRBD1,-
TGCGCCAGCAGCTTAAGCGGGACAGATACGCAGTATTTT,CASSLSGTDTQYF,TRBJ2-3,TRBV5-1,-,-
TGTGCCAGCAGCTTAGGAGGCCAAATTCAAGAGACCCAGTACTTC,CASSLGGQIQETQYF,TRBJ2-5,TRBV11-3,-,few
TGCGCCAGCAGCATGGGACTTAACACCGGGGAGCTGTTTTTT,CASSMGLNTGELFF,TRBJ2-2,TRBV5-1,-,-
TGTGCCAGCAGCTTAATGGGACAGGGGAGGTACGAGCAGTACTTC,CASSLMGQGRYEQYF,TRBJ2-7,TRBV7-8,TRBD1,once
TGTGCCAGCAGCTTCGGACAGGGGGCTGTCTACGAGCAGTACTTC,CASSFGQGAVYEQYF,TRBJ2-7,TRBV7-6,TRBD1,-
TGCGCCAGCAGCCTCGGACAGGGTCCAGAGACCCAGTACTTC,CASSLGQGPETQYF,TRBJ2-5,TRBV5-1,TRBD1,-
TGCGCCAGCAGCCTGGGACAGCAACTAGCCAAAAACATTCAGTACTTC,CASSLGQQLAKNIQYF,TRBJ2-4,TRBV5-1,TRBD1,-
TGTGCCACCAGTGCGGCCGGGACTGAAGAGACCCAGTACTTC,CATSAAGTEETQYF,TRBJ2-5,TRBV24-1,-,once
TGTGCCAGTAGTATCTCGGGACTAGCGGGAGGTAATGAGCAGTTCTTC,CASSISGLAGGNEQFF,TRBJ2-1,TRBV19,TRBD2,-
TGTGCCAGCAGCCCGGCCCGGACAGGGTTGGCCGCCGAGCAGTACTTC,CASSPARTGLAAEQYF,TRBJ2-7,TRBV5-4,TRBD1,-
TGCGCCAGCAGCCAAGGCCCAGGGGTGACTAATGAAAAACTGTTTTTT,CASSQGPGVTNEKLFF,TRBJ1-4,TRBV4-1,-,-